A single T cell receptor beta chain is shown here with its context. These data belong to a study of blood T cell repertoires in COVID-19. Across the whole study: Collection of acute and convalescent COVID-19 samples took place in the United States, Italy and Spain. Nucleic acid was either cDNA or gDNA, and it came from T cells, B-cell-depleted T cells, or PBMCs.

Profiled with immunoSEQ multiplex PCR; TCRdb holds only in-frame clones, not every one. Seen here are roughly 100,000 clones, about 90% observed once, and the top ten hold just over 3%. Trimming removed 6 bases at V and 2 bases at J, with 20 bases between. The CDR3 is 16 amino acids. Germline CDR1 SGHAT, CDR2 FQNNGV. The sample was peripheral blood. The TCR sequence derives from a man aged 45-65 years in a cohort sampled during active COVID-19. The V gene is TRBV11-2, the J gene TRBJ2-7; TRBD2 might be the D (5 bases). As DNA, the CDR3 is TGTGCCAGCAGTACCCAGAGCGGAACCCGCACCTACGAGCAGTACTTC. Amino acid sequence: CASSTQSGTRTYEQYF.